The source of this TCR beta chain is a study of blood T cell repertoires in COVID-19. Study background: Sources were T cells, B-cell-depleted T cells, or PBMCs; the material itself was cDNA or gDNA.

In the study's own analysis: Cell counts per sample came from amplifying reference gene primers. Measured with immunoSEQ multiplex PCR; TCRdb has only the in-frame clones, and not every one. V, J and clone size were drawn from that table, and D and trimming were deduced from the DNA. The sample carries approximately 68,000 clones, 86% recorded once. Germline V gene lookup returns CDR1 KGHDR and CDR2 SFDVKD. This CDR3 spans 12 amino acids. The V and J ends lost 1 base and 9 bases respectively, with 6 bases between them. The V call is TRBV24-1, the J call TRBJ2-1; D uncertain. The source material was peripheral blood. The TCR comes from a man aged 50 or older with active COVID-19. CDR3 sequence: CATSDFNSEQFF. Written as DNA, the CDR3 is TGTGCCACCAGTGATTTTAATAGTGAGCAGTTCTTC.